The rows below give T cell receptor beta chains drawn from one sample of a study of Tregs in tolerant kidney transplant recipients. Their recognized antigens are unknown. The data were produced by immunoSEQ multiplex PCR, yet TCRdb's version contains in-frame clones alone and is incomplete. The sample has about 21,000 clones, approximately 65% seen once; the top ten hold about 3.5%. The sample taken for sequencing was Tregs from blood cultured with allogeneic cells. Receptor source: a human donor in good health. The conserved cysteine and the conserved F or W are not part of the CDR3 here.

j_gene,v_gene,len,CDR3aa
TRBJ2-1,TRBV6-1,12,ASSNDFGRTEQF
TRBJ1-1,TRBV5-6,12,ASSLGPGETEAF
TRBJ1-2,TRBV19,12,ASSPDRAPYGYT
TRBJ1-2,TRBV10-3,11,AISPAPKYGYT
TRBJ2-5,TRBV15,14,ATSSLAIAGGETQY
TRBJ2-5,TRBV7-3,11,ASSLLRQETQY
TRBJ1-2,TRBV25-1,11,ASSQHRNYGYT
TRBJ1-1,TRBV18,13,ASSRLTGVNTEAF
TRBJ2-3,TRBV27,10,ASSPTRDTQY
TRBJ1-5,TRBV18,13,ASSPRTRTGQPQH
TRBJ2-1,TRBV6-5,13,ASSYYWTGNNEQF
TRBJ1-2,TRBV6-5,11,ASRHGVNYGYT
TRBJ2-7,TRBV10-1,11,ASSESGRHEQY
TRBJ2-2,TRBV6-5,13,ASSPGGGTTGELF
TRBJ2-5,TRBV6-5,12,ASSYSRTQETQY
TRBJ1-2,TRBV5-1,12,ASSLVGTSGGYT